Below, 29 T cell receptor beta chains from the same sample are listed, as sequenced in a study of shared clonotypes between healthy human individuals (TCRdb year 2020). Libraries came from the immunoSEQ multiplex PCR assay. TCRdb obtained this table from immuneACCESS and retained in-frame rearrangements with V and J assigned. These tables miss some clones; where compared with another copy, unresolved V genes account for less than half of the shortfall, and the remainder is unexplained. This sample is represented by 2 million to 2.5 million clones; 80% to 95% of them were singletons. Around 0.4% of the sample is in the top ten clones. The sequencing sample was made of naive CD4+ T cells from PBMCs. The label giving this sample's cell subset or site can be read as: CD45RA+ positively selected. The receptors shown here come from a man aged 18 to 29 in good health. Some clones in this sample may be carry-over from other donors' samples.

This rearrangement joins TRBV2 to TRBJ2-5; D remains ambiguous. Germline values: CDR1 SNHLY, CDR2 FYNNEI. V lost 4 bases and J lost 5, with 14 bases in between. The CDR3 extends over 14 amino acids. In DNA form, the CDR3 reads TGTGCCAGCAGTGTTGGTATACCCGCGGAGACCCAGTACTTC. Its translation is CASSVGIPAETQYF.

The chain carries TRBV6-5 and TRBJ2-5; TRBD2 aligns across 8 bases. Germline CDR1 reads MNHEY; CDR2 reads SVGAGI. This CDR3 is built from 15 residues. V lost 6 bases, J lost 4 bases, and 10 bases stayed unmatched. DNA of the CDR3: TGTGCCAGCAGCCGAGCGGGAGTCGGTGGAGAGACCCAGTACTTC. As protein: CASSRAGVGGETQYF.

As concerns this clone: In the same sample, other DNA sequences code for this CDR3. The chain couples TRBV12-5 to TRBJ2-1; 11 bases map to TRBD2. The CDR3 has 16 amino acids. CDR1 is LGHNT, CDR2 FRNRAP, per germline. V lost 7 bases, J lost 1 base, and 6 bases stayed unmatched. This chain's CDR3 is CASALIAGGSYNEQFF. CDR3 in DNA: TGTGCTAGTGCCCTCATAGCGGGAGGGTCCTACAATGAGCAGTTCTTC.

V gene TRBV21-1 combines with J gene TRBJ2-3; the table assigns TRBD2, which was not confirmed against the DNA. TRBV21-1 is labeled a pseudogene. This CDR3 has 16 amino acids. CDR3 sequence (DNA): TGTGCCAGCAGCAAAGGACTAGCGGGCGGCACAGATACGCAGTATTTT. The encoded protein is CASSKGLAGGTDTQYF.

The chain is built from TRBV5-4 and TRBJ1-2; 9 bases are shared with TRBD1. From germline, CDR1 is SGHNT and CDR2 YYREEE (reference sequence). The CDR3 length is 16 residues. J gave up 6 bases and V 1 base, and 10 bases lay outside the gene matches. CDR3 protein: CASSLFSRDRVNGYTF. The CDR3, as DNA: TGTGCCAGCAGCTTGTTCAGCCGGGACAGGGTAAATGGCTACACCTTC.

The V and J genes are TRBV6-1 and TRBJ2-2, with unresolved D. The CDR3 extends over 13 amino acids. V was clipped by 2 bases and J by 3 bases, with 4 bases between them. CDR1 is MNHNS, CDR2 SASEGT, per germline. The CDR3 DNA reads TGTGCCAGCAGTGAAATCCACACCGGGGAGCTGTTTTTT. Protein sequence: CASSEIHTGELFF.

Details on this clone: The sample has other DNA sequences that encode this CDR3 too. The chain joins TRBV10-1 to TRBJ1-5; D unclear. This CDR3 comprises 12 residues. Trimming stripped 3 bases from V and 0 bases from J, with 0 bases between. The germline V gene encodes CDR1 WNHNN and CDR2 SYGVQD (reference sequence). The CDR3 sequence: CASSDSNQPQHF. In DNA, the CDR3 is TGCGCCAGCAGTGATAGCAATCAGCCCCAGCATTTT.

This clone was found once. V gene TRBV7-8 combines with J gene TRBJ1-3; D remains ambiguous. Germline loops: CDR1 SGHVS, CDR2 FQNEAQ. The CDR3 extends over 14 amino acids. V gave up 4 bases and J gave up 0 bases, with 7 bases separating them. CDR3 sequence reads: CASSSPSSGNTIYF. The CDR3, as DNA: TGTGCCAGCAGCTCCCCCAGCTCTGGAAACACCATATATTTT.

The genes are TRBV5-1 and TRBJ2-2, with 9 bases matching TRBD2. The J segment lost 2 bases and the V segment lost 5 bases, leaving 4 bases of the junction unmatched. From germline, CDR1 is SGHRS and CDR2 YFSETQ. The CDR3 totals 15 residues. Written as DNA, the CDR3 is TGCGCCAGCAGACGACTAGCGGATAACACCGGGGAGCTGTTTTTT. It encodes CASRRLADNTGELFF. The variable domain in full, with the rest retrieved from reference TRBV5-1 and TRBJ2-2, is KAGVTQTPRYLIKTRGQQVTLSCSPISGHRSVSWYQQTPGQGLQFLFEYFSETQRNKGNFPGRFSGRQFSNSRSEMNVSTLELGDSALYLCASRRLADNTGELFFGEGSRLTVL.

This chain connects TRBV7-2 to TRBJ2-7; 8 positions agree with TRBD1. Germline V gene data show CDR1 as SGHTA and CDR2 as FQGNSA. The V gene end was trimmed by 5 bases and the J gene end by 5 bases; junction bases not matched to a gene: 11. The CDR3 is 15 residues long. Written as DNA, the CDR3 is TGTGCCAGCAGCCTAAGGGTCAGGGGGCAGGACGAGCAGTACTTC. It translates to CASSLRVRGQDEQYF.

The chain employs TRBV6-5 and TRBJ2-7; possible D gene TRBD2, 6 bases. From germline, CDR1 is MNHEY and CDR2 SVGAGI. Trimming shortened V by 7 bases and J by 7 bases, and 23 bases separated the two germline ends. The CDR3 length is 15 residues. CDR3 amino acids: CASNPEGLPVGEQYF. CDR3 nucleotides: TGTGCCAGCAACCCAGAGGGACTTCCCGTGGGGGAGCAGTACTTC.

The chain employs TRBV11-1 and TRBJ2-1, with 7 bases lining up with TRBD1. Germline trimming cut 4 bases from V and 10 bases from J; bases unmatched to any gene: 7. Germline lookup yields CDR1 SGHAT and CDR2 FQDESV (reference sequence). The CDR3 loop spans 13 amino acids. The chain's CDR3 is CASSSKQGVEQFF. The DNA for the CDR3 is TGTGCCAGCAGCTCCAAGCAGGGGGTGGAGCAGTTCTTC.

J is TRBJ2-2 and V is TRBV27; D is unresolved. Germline CDR1 reads MNHEY; CDR2 reads SMNVEV (reference sequence). The CDR3 spans 16 residues. V shed 6 bases and J shed 0 bases, with 14 bases lying between them. The CDR3 is CASSLLAVANTGELFF. The CDR3 DNA reads as TGTGCCAGCAGCCTTTTGGCGGTCGCGAACACCGGGGAGCTGTTTTTT.

This chain links TRBV30 with TRBJ2-2; 13 nucleotides agree with TRBD2. The germline CDR1 and CDR2 sequences are GTSNPN and SVGIG (reference sequence). This CDR3 contains 16 residues. The CDR3 is CGRRLAGGSNTGELFF. In DNA form, the CDR3 reads TGTGGTCGGAGACTAGCGGGAGGTTCGAACACCGGGGAGCTGTTTTTT.

V and J are TRBV4-1 and TRBJ1-3, with 7 bases fitting TRBD1. Germline values: CDR1 MGHRA, CDR2 YSYEKL. CDR3 size: 16 residues. V shed 3 bases, J shed 4 bases, and the junction held 9 bases outside the gene matches. As DNA, the CDR3 is TGCGCCAGCAGCCAGGCCGACAGGGCGAGAGGAAACACCATATATTTT. Amino acids: CASSQADRARGNTIYF.

This clone turned up a few times. The chain carries TRBV21-1 and TRBJ2-2; the table gives TRBD1 as D, unverified against the DNA. TRBV21-1 is noted as a pseudogene. The CDR3 is 14 residues long. The CDR3 is CASSGTGDTGELFF. CDR3 sequence (DNA): TGTGCCAGCAGCGGGACAGGAGACACCGGGGAGCTGTTTTTT.

This clone was observed a handful of times. The chain has TRBV30 and TRBJ2-7, with 11 bases fitting TRBD2. Germline CDR1 reads GTSNPN; CDR2 reads SVGIG (reference sequence). This CDR3 has 15 amino acids. J gave up 0 bases and V 0 bases, and 1 base lay outside the gene matches. The CDR3 region is CAWSVGLAGSYEQYF. DNA for the CDR3: TGTGCCTGGAGTGTAGGACTAGCGGGCTCCTACGAGCAGTACTTC.

This clone was found once. The rearrangement uses TRBV9 and TRBJ2-3; D gene unclear. The CDR3 sequence is 13 residues long. Deletions cut 4 bases from V and 2 bases from J, with 8 bases between. The V gene's germline CDR1 is SGDLS and CDR2 YYNGEE. CDR3 in DNA: TGTGCCAGCAGCTCTCCCCCCACAGATACGCAGTATTTT. It yields the protein CASSSPPTDTQYF.

This sequence joins TRBV6-1 and TRBJ1-6; D uncertain. Germline assignment: CDR1 MNHNS and CDR2 SASEGT. Trimming removed 2 bases at V and 6 bases at J, with 11 bases between. The CDR3 has 15 residues. CDR3 nucleotides: TGTGCCAGCAGTGAATTAGGGCAAAGTAATTCACCCCTCCACTTT. The encoded protein is CASSELGQSNSPLHF.

This clone was observed once. V and J are TRBV7-3 and TRBJ2-7; TRBD1 matches 8 bases. J was trimmed by 2 bases and V by 5 bases; bases with no gene match: 5. The CDR3 is made up of 14 amino acids. The germline V gene has CDR1 SGHTA and CDR2 FQGTGA. The chain's CDR3 is CASSPTRGPYEQYF. The CDR3 nucleotides are TGTGCCAGCAGCCCCACCAGGGGGCCCTACGAGCAGTACTTC.

The J gene is TRBJ2-5, the V gene TRBV5-1; 7 bases align to TRBD2. The CDR3 contains 15 residues. J was trimmed by 5 bases and V by 0 bases; bases with no gene match: 7. The germline V gene has CDR1 SGHRS and CDR2 YFSETQ. Here the CDR3 reads CASSLGLAAEETQYF. CDR3 bases: TGCGCCAGCAGCTTGGGGCTAGCGGCCGAGGAGACCCAGTACTTC. The full variable domain, with the rest looked up from reference TRBV5-1 and TRBJ2-5, is KAGVTQTPRYLIKTRGQQVTLSCSPISGHRSVSWYQQTPGQGLQFLFEYFSETQRNKGNFPGRFSGRQFSNSRSEMNVSTLELGDSALYLCASSLGLAAEETQYFGPGTRLLVL.

V gene TRBV5-1 combines with J gene TRBJ2-5; possibly TRBD1 or TRBD2 for D (5 bases each). This CDR3 has 15 residues. The germline gives CDR1 SGHRS, CDR2 YFSETQ. Trimming took off 1 base at V and 4 bases at J, with 14 bases between the two ends. CDR3 sequence: CASSLMGPEGETQYF. The CDR3 nucleotides read TGCGCCAGCAGCTTGATGGGACCCGAAGGAGAGACCCAGTACTTC. The entire variable domain, with the rest obtained from reference TRBV5-1 and TRBJ2-5, is as follows: KAGVTQTPRYLIKTRGQQVTLSCSPISGHRSVSWYQQTPGQGLQFLFEYFSETQRNKGNFPGRFSGRQFSNSRSEMNVSTLELGDSALYLCASSLMGPEGETQYFGPGTRLLVL.

This chain uses TRBV19 with TRBJ1-1; tentatively, D is TRBD1 (5 bases). This CDR3 is built from 13 residues. Germline V lookup: CDR1 LNHDA, CDR2 SQIVND (reference sequence). V dropped 3 bases and J dropped 5 bases, with 10 bases sitting between them. The CDR3 DNA sequence: TGTGCCAGTAGTATGGTGGGGCCAACTGAAGCTTTCTTT. This encodes CASSMVGPTEAFF.

Worth noting for this clone: Other DNA sequences within the sample encode an identical CDR3. The chain carries TRBV5-1 and TRBJ1-4; D might be TRBD1 (5 bases). V lost 0 bases to trimming and J lost 3 bases, with 9 bases between them. Germline CDR1 SGHRS, CDR2 YFSETQ. The CDR3 length is 15 residues. The CDR3 DNA is TGCGCCAGCAGCTTGGCCGGGACCGCTAATGAAAAACTGTTTTTT. It encodes CASSLAGTANEKLFF.

The V and J genes are TRBV2 and TRBJ2-2, with a possible D match to TRBD2 (5 bases). Between the trimmed V and J ends, which lost 6 bases and 2 bases, there was a span of 10 bases. This CDR3 is 14 amino acids long. CDR1 and CDR2 (germline): SNHLY, FYNNEI. The DNA for the CDR3 is TGTGCCAGCAGGGTCAGGACTAACACCGGGGAGCTGTTTTTT. Translation: CASRVRTNTGELFF.

This rearrangement joins TRBV29-1 to TRBJ1-5; 8 nucleotides align to TRBD1. Germline values: CDR1 SQVTM, CDR2 ANQGSEA. Losses at the gene ends were 7 bases for V and 3 bases for J; bases not matched to a gene: 2. The CDR3 runs to 12 residues. The CDR3 is CSAGQANQPQHF. In nucleotides, the CDR3 is TGCAGCGCGGGACAGGCCAATCAGCCCCAGCATTTT.

This rearrangement joins TRBV5-6 to TRBJ2-4; 7 bases agree with TRBD2. The CDR3 contains 13 residues. Germline lookup yields CDR1 SGHDT and CDR2 YYEEEE. V lost 2 bases to trimming and J lost 6 bases; unmatched junction nucleotides: 2. The CDR3 DNA is TGTGCCAGCAGCTTCAGGGAGGGAAACATTCAGTACTTC. This codes for CASSFREGNIQYF. The full variable domain, its missing parts supplied by reference TRBV5-6 and TRBJ2-4, is DAGVTQSPTHLIKTRGQQVTLRCSPKSGHDTVSWYQQALGQGPQFIFQYYEEEERQRGNFPDRFSGHQFPNYSSELNVNALLLGDSALYLCASSFREGNIQYFGAGTRLSVL.

The rearrangement joins TRBV5-1 to TRBJ1-4; maybe TRBD1 (5 bases). The CDR3 covers 17 residues. Trimming took off 4 bases at V and 8 bases at J, with 24 bases between the two ends. Germline V lookup: CDR1 SGHRS, CDR2 YFSETQ. The CDR3 region has the DNA TGCGCCAGCAGCCTCGACAGCAGGTCTTCCAAAGGGGAAAAACTGTTTTTT. It translates to CASSLDSRSSKGEKLFF.

The chain joins TRBV9 to TRBJ2-3; a possible D gene is TRBD2 (6 bases). CDR3 length: 16 amino acids. V gave up 4 bases and J gave up 0 bases, with 15 bases separating them. CDR1 and CDR2 (germline): SGDLS, YYNGEE. The CDR3 loop is CASSLSGRTSTDTQYF. CDR3 coding DNA: TGTGCCAGCAGCCTTTCGGGGAGGACCAGCACAGATACGCAGTATTTT.